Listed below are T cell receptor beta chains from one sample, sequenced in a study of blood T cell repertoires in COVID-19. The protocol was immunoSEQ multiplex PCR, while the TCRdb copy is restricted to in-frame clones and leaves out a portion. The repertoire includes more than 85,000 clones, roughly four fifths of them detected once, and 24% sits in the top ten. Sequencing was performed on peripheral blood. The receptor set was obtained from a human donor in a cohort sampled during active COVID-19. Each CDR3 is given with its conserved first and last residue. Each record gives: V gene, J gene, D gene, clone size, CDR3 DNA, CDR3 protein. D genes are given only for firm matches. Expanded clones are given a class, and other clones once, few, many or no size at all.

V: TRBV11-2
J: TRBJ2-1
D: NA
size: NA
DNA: TGTGCCAGCAGCCCATTTAGCGGCGCCGCCGGGGGTGAGCAGTTCTTC
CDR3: CASSPFSGAAGGEQFF

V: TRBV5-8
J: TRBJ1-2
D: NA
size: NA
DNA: TGTGCCAGCAACCGGGACACCGTTAACTATGGCTACACCTTC
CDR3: CASNRDTVNYGYTF

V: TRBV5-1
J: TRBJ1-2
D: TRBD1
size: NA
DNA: TGCGCCAGCAAAACCGGGACAGGCGTTACTAACTATGGCTACACCTTC
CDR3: CASKTGTGVTNYGYTF

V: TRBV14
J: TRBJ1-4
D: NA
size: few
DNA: TGTGCCAGCAGCCAAGATAGCGACGGAGAAAAACTGTTTTTT
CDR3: CASSQDSDGEKLFF

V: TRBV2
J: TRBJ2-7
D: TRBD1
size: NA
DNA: TGTGCCAGCAGTTTGTCTCAATCAAAGACAGGGCGGCACTTC
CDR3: CASSLSQSKTGRHF

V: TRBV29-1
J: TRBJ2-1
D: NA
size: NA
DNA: TGCAGCGTTGAGCGGGCAACCTACAATGAGCAGTTCTTC
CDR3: CSVERATYNEQFF

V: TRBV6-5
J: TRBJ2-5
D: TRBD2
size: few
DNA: TGTGCCAGCCGGCTAGCGGGACATAGAGAGACCCAGTACTTC
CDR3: CASRLAGHRETQYF

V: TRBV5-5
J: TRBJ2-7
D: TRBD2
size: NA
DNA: TGTGCCAGCAGCTTCCTCACCATAGCGGGAGGAACCTACGAGCAGTACTTC
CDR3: CASSFLTIAGGTYEQYF

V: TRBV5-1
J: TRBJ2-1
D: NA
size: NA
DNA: TGCGCCAGCAGCCCGCTTGCGGCAGCGGCTAGTGATGAGCAGTTCTTC
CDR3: CASSPLAAAASDEQFF

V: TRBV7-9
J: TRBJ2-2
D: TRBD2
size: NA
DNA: TGTGCCAGCAGCGGACTAGCGGGCCCCACCGGGGAGCTGTTTTTT
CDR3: CASSGLAGPTGELFF

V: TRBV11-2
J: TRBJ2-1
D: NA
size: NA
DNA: TGTGCCAGCAGCTCCGTAGGCATGACAGACAATGAGCAGTTCTTC
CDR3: CASSSVGMTDNEQFF

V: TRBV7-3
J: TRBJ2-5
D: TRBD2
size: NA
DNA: TGTGCCAGCAGCTTAATTTTGCCTAGCGGGAGTCGAGAGACCCAGTACTTC
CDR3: CASSLILPSGSRETQYF

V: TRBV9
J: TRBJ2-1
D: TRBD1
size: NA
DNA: TGTGCCAGCAGCCGGGACAGGGGGCGAGGGATACTAAATGAGCAGTTCTTC
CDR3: CASSRDRGRGILNEQFF

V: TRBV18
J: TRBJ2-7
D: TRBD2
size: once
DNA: TGTGCCAGCTCACCCCAAAACCTAGCGGGAGGGAAGGAAGAGCAGTACTTC
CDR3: CASSPQNLAGGKEEQYF

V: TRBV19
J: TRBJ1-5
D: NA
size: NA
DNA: TGTGCCAGTAGTATTTTCTCAGTTAGCAATCAGCCCCAGCATTTT
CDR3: CASSIFSVSNQPQHF

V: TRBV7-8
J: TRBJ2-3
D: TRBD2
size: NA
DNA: TGTGCCAGCAGCTTCGGGAGCGGGGGCCGAGATACGCAGTATTTT
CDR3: CASSFGSGGRDTQYF

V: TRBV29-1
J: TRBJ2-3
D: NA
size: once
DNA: TGCAGCGTTGAGAGGGACACAGATACGCAGTATTTT
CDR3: CSVERDTDTQYF

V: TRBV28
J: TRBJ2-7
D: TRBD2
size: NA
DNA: TGTGCCAGCAGTCCGATTGGGACTAGCGGGAGTAAAGAGCAGTACTTC
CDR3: CASSPIGTSGSKEQYF

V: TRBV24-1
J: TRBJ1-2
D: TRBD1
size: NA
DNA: TGTGCCACCGGCTGGGGACAGGGGCCCGGCTACACCTTC
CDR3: CATGWGQGPGYTF

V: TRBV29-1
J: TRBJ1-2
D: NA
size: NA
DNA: TGCAGCGTTGAAAGAGCGACAGCTAACTATGGCTACACCTTC
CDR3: CSVERATANYGYTF

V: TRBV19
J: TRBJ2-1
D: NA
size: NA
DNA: TGTGCCAGTAGTAAAAGGGGCCCAACCTACAATGAGCAGTTCTTC
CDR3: CASSKRGPTYNEQFF

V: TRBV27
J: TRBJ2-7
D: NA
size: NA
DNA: TGTGCCAGCAGCCCTTCCCCTTACTACGAGCAGTACTTC
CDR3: CASSPSPYYEQYF

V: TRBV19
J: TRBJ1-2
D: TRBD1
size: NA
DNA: TGTGCCAGTAGAACCGGGACAGGGGTTAACTATGGCTACACCTTC
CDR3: CASRTGTGVNYGYTF

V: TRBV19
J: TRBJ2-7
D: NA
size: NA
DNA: TGTGCCAGTAGCCCCCCCGGGACATCCTACGAGCAGTACTTC
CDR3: CASSPPGTSYEQYF

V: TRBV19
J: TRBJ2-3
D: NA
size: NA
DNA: TGTGCCAGTAGTTTAGGCCGTGGCGGTGCAGCGGCAGATACGCAGTATTTT
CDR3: CASSLGRGGAAADTQYF

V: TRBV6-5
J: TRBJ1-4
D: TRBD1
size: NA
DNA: TGTGCCAGCAGTTACCTTGGACAGGGTAATGAAAAACTGTTTTTT
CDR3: CASSYLGQGNEKLFF

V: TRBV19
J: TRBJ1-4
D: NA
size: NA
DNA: TGTGCCAGTAAGCAGAGGCCAACTAATGAAAAACTGTTTTTT
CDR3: CASKQRPTNEKLFF

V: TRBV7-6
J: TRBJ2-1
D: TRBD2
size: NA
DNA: TGTGCCAGCAGCTTACGGGGACTAGCGGGACCATACAATGAGCAGTTCTTC
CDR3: CASSLRGLAGPYNEQFF

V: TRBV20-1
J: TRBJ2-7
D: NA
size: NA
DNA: TGCAGTGCTAGTACTATGACAGGTTTCTACGAGCAGTACTTC
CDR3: CSASTMTGFYEQYF

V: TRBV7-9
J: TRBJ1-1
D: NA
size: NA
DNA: TGTGCCAGCACCGTAGGGGGACAAGGGCTGAACACTGAAGCTTTCTTT
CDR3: CASTVGGQGLNTEAFF

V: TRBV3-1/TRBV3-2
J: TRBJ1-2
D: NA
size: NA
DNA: TGTGCCAGCAGCCAAGGAACAGGGAACTATGGCTACACCTTC
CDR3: CASSQGTGNYGYTF

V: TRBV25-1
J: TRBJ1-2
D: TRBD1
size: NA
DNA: TGTGCCAGCAGTTTGGGACAGGGAGCTAACTATGGCTACACCTTC
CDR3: CASSLGQGANYGYTF

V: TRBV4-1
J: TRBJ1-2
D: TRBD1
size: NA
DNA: TGCGCCAGCAGCCAGGGGACAGGGATGATGAGCTACACCTTC
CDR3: CASSQGTGMMSYTF

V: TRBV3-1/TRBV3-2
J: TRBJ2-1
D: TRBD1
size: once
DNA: TGTGCCAGCAGGCGACAGGGGGCCAATGAGCAGTTCTTC
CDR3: CASRRQGANEQFF

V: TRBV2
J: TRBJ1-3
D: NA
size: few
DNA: TGTGCCAGCAGTGAAAGTTTTGGGCAGGGAACTGGAAACACCATATATTTT
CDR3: CASSESFGQGTGNTIYF

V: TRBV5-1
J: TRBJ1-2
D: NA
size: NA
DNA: TGCGCCAGCAGCTTGGGGATACAGGACGCCCCTGCCTACACCTTC
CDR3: CASSLGIQDAPAYTF

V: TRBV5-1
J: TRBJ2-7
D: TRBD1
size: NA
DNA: TGCGCCAGCAACTGGGACAGCTTTATTTCCTACGAGCAGTACTTC
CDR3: CASNWDSFISYEQYF

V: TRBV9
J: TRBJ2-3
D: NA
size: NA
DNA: TGTGCCAGCAGCGTAGGGGGCTTCACAGATACGCAGTATTTT
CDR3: CASSVGGFTDTQYF

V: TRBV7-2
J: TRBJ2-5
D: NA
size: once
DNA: TGTGCCAGCAGGAGGCAAGAAGAGACCCAGTACTTC
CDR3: CASRRQEETQYF

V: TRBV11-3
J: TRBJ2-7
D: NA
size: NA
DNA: TGTGCCAGCAGCTTAGATCCCCTCTACGAGCAGTACTTC
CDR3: CASSLDPLYEQYF

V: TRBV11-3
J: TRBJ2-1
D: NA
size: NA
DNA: TGTGCCAGCAGCTTAGATCGAACGGGGGAGCAGTTCTTC
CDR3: CASSLDRTGEQFF

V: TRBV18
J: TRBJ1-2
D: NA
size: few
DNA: TGTGCCAGCTCGACAGGCTCCCGGGGCTACACCTTC
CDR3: CASSTGSRGYTF

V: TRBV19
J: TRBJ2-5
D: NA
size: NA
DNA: TGTGCCAGTAGTATAATCGGGGCACAGGGACGGGAGACCCAGTACTTC
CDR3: CASSIIGAQGRETQYF

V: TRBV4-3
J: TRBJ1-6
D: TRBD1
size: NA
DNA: TGCGCCAGCAGCCAAACCCTCCGGGACAGGGGTTCACCCCTCCACTTT
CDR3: CASSQTLRDRGSPLHF

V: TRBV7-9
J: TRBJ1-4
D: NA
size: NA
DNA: TGTGCCAGCAGCTCGACGGGACTCCCGGGAAAACTGTTTTTT
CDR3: CASSSTGLPGKLFF

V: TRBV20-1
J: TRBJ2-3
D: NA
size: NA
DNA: TGCAGTGCTAGTGCGGGGTCGGTAGATACGCAGTATTTT
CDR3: CSASAGSVDTQYF

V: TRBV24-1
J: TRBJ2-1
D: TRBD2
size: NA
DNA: TGTGCCACCAGTCCTGGGGGAGGGCCGGGCTACAATGAGCAGTTCTTC
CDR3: CATSPGGGPGYNEQFF

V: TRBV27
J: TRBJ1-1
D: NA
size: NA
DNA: TGTGCCAGCAGTTCTCTACAGGGATTGAACACTGAAGCTTTCTTT
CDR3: CASSSLQGLNTEAFF

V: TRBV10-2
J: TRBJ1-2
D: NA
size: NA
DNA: TGCGCCAGCAGTGAGTCGAGTCCGCCACCGTATGGCTACACCTTC
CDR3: CASSESSPPPYGYTF